This T cell receptor (beta chain) originates from a study of blood T cells in healthy people across ages. For the study at large: Capture via template switching afforded approximately one barcoded beta molecule per two T cells.

Trimming removed 0 bases from V and 4 bases from J, with 9 bases in between. The germline CDR1 and CDR2 sequences are LNHNV and YYDKDF (reference sequence). The length of the CDR3 is 15 residues. Peripheral blood, approximately 10 milliliters per donor, was collected. Primed by a sample-barcoded 5' primer and a J-beta primer mix, a second PCR proceeded for roughly 6 to 12 cycles. TCRdb independently ran MiXCR on the 5' RACE reads; one entry per CDR3 protein. This sample has 550,000 to 600,000 distinct CDR3 sequences, with approximately 27% found just once. Turning to this clonotype: Its antigen is unidentified.

Study findings and constraints: Unsorted PBMCs ruled out conclusive naive versus antigen-experienced comparison.

The sequenced sample was blood. This TCR came from a woman in her 70s in good health. V and J are TRBV15 and TRBJ1-4; D possibly corresponds to TRBD1 (5 bases). CDR3 loop: CATSRDRGSNEKLFF. CDR3 in DNA: TGTGCCACCAGCAGAGATCGGGGGAGTAATGAAAAACTGTTTTTT.